The clone carrying this T cell receptor (beta chain) has at least ten counts. This record belongs to a study of regulatory T cells in long-lasting Graves disease. Researchers made TCR beta libraries by using iRepertoire HTBI primers and running Arm-PCR on CDR3 regions. TCRdb redid the calling of the multiplex PCR reads with MiXCR, one entry per CDR3 protein. The sample has about 520,000 distinct CDR3 sequences, approximately 12% seen once. In germline, CDR1 is SGHTA, CDR2 FQGNSA. The CDR3 spans 14 residues. The V end was cut by 5 bases, the J end by 4 bases, with 14 bases between. As to time point: newly diagnosed GD, antithyroid drugs for less than 3 months. The TCR library was made from RNA that had been extracted from PBMCs in TRIzol. This sample also appeared in a second study, on T cells in Graves' hyperthyroidism and ophthalmopathy.

The material was peripheral blood mononuclear cells (PBMCs), obtained at new diagnosis, from a patient treated with antithyroid drugs. The chain is built from TRBV7-2 and TRBJ2-5; a weak D match, TRBD1 (6 bases). This TCR was sampled from a woman in her 30s with Graves disease. The CDR3 coding sequence is TGTGCCAGCAGCAATTGGGGGCGTGGAGAGACCCAGTACTTC. Encoded protein: CASSNWGRGETQYF.